What follows are 22 T cell receptor beta chains derived from one specimen sequenced in a study of brain T cells in children with intractable seizures. The method was immunoSEQ multiplex PCR; TCRdb's version includes in-frame clones alone and lacks a portion of them. The sample has just under 65,000 clones, roughly 95% seen once; the top ten hold 0.3% to 0.4%. The source was peripheral blood, collected at surgery. The receptors were gathered from a boy in the first two years of life with focal cortical dysplasia and intractable seizures.

The chain joins TRBV5-4 to TRBJ2-3; D is ambiguous. The V gene's germline CDR1 is SGHNT and CDR2 YYREEE (reference sequence). Trimming cost V 1 base and J 2 bases, with 11 bases left between them. The CDR3 runs to 15 residues. The chain's CDR3 is CASSLSGRYTDTQYF. CDR3 sequence (DNA): TGTGCCAGCAGCTTGTCGGGCAGGTACACAGATACGCAGTATTTT.

The J gene is TRBJ1-1, the V gene TRBV4-1, with 8 nucleotides matching TRBD1. Germline-derived CDR1 and CDR2 are MGHRA and YSYEKL. This CDR3 spans 16 amino acids. The trim removed 1 base at V and 7 bases at J, leaving 11 bases unmatched. CDR3 sequence reads: CASSQGRTGTLDEAFF. CDR3 DNA sequence: TGCGCCAGCAGCCAAGGCCGGACAGGGACCTTAGATGAAGCTTTCTTT.

This sequence joins TRBV27 and TRBJ1-5; D is possibly TRBD1 (5 bases). Trimming pared 5 bases from V and 0 bases from J, leaving 14 bases between. The CDR3 is 16 residues long. Germline V gene data show CDR1 as MNHEY and CDR2 as SMNVEV (reference sequence). The CDR3 sequence: CASSPLGTYSNQPQHF. The CDR3, as DNA: TGTGCCAGCAGTCCACTAGGGACGTATAGCAATCAGCCCCAGCATTTT.

CDR3 residues: CASSLSQAEAFF. Written as DNA, the CDR3 is TGTGCCAGCAGCTTATCCCAAGCGGAAGCTTTCTTT. The chain recombines TRBV13 with TRBJ1-1, with D hard to call. The V and J ends lost 2 bases and 8 bases respectively, with 9 bases between them. This CDR3 is built from 12 residues. Per germline, CDR1 PRHDT and CDR2 FYEKMQ (reference sequence).

This chain connects TRBV7-2 to TRBJ1-2; TRBD1 matches 8 bases. Unmatched junction bases numbered 6, after V lost 2 bases and J lost 4 bases. The CDR3 totals 15 residues. Germline CDR1 SGHTA, CDR2 FQGNSA. The CDR3 here is CASSLTRTGSYGYTF. The CDR3 region has the DNA TGTGCCAGCAGCTTAACTCGGACAGGGAGCTATGGCTACACCTTC. The whole variable domain, remainder taken from reference TRBV7-2 and TRBJ1-2, is GAGVSQSPSNKVTEKGKDVELRCDPISGHTALYWYRQSLGQGLEFLIYFQGNSAPDKSGLPSDRFSAERTGGSVSTLTIQRTQQEDSAVYLCASSLTRTGSYGYTFGSGTRLTVV.

Only a few counts were recorded for this clone. The chain links TRBV6-5 to TRBJ1-6; TRBD1 aligns across 7 bases. Germline V gene lookup returns CDR1 MNHEY and CDR2 SVGAGI. V lost 2 bases and J lost 9; bases outside the gene matches: 4. This CDR3 has 14 amino acids. CDR3 protein: CASSYGTALSPLHF. The CDR3 coding sequence is TGTGCCAGCAGTTACGGGACAGCTCTTTCACCCCTCCACTTT.

The chain joins TRBV3-1 (or the pseudogene TRBV3-2) to TRBJ2-1; no reliable D call. The V end was cut by 0 bases, the J end by 0 bases, with 6 bases between. CDR1 is LGHDT, CDR2 YNNKEL, per germline (reference sequence). The CDR3 covers 15 residues. For the CDR3, the DNA is TGTGCCAGCAGCCAAGATATTAGCTCCTACAATGAGCAGTTCTTC. Translating it yields CASSQDISSYNEQFF.

This chain links TRBV4-1 with TRBJ1-2, with 7 bases matching TRBD1. This CDR3 has 14 residues. Germline CDR1 MGHRA, CDR2 YSYEKL. The ends lost 3 bases at V and 3 bases at J; junction bases unmatched: 4. The CDR3 loop is CASSQIDRDYGYTF. The CDR3 DNA is TGCGCCAGCAGCCAGATCGACAGGGACTATGGCTACACCTTC.

The chain carries TRBV7-2 and TRBJ2-5, with D possibly being TRBD2 (5 bases). The CDR3 covers 14 residues. Trimming shortened V by 5 bases and J by 4 bases, and 14 bases separated the two germline ends. Germline V gene data show CDR1 as SGHTA and CDR2 as FQGNSA. The CDR3 bases are TGTGCCAGCAGCCCCGGACTTACGGGAGAGACCCAGTACTTC. Amino acids: CASSPGLTGETQYF.

The CDR3 DNA is TGCGCCAGCAGCCAAGACAGCAGCGGGGCCCCCTTCTCCTACGAGCAGTACTTC. Amino acids: CASSQDSSGAPFSYEQYF. The J gene is TRBJ2-7, the V gene TRBV4-1; 7 nucleotides align to TRBD2. The CDR3 runs 18 residues. CDR1 is MGHRA, CDR2 YSYEKL, per germline. V lost 0 bases and J lost 0; bases outside the gene matches: 11.

The CDR3 DNA reads TGTGCCAGCTCACCACGAGGGGATACGCAGTATTTT. Amino acid sequence: CASSPRGDTQYF. The chain combines TRBV18 with TRBJ2-3, with a weak D call TRBD2 (5 bases). Looked up from germline, CDR1 is KGHSH and CDR2 is LQKENI. The CDR3 is 12 residues long. The V end lost 1 base, the J end lost 6 bases, and 5 bases lay between the germline ends.

In this sample, this clone turned up once. V and J are TRBV5-1 and TRBJ2-1; 9 bases match TRBD1. The CDR3 length is 15 residues. Germline CDR1 reads SGHRS; CDR2 reads YFSETQ. The junction had 6 bases not matched to a gene; V was cut back by 4 bases and J by 4 bases. The CDR3 DNA reads TGCGCCAGCAGCAGGGACAGGGTATGGTACAATGAGCAGTTCTTC. Its protein product is CASSRDRVWYNEQFF.

The chain employs TRBV29-1 and TRBJ1-2; D remains ambiguous. Between the trimmed V and J ends, which lost 1 base and 7 bases, there was a span of 10 bases. This CDR3 contains 12 residues. CDR1 is SQVTM, CDR2 ANQGSEA, per germline. The CDR3 DNA reads TGCAGCGTTGAAGTGGGAGGGTTTGGCTACACCTTC. Amino acid sequence: CSVEVGGFGYTF. Full variable domain (missing parts from reference TRBV29-1 and TRBJ1-2): SAVISQKPSRDICQRGTSLTIQCQVDSQVTMMFWYRQQPGQSLTLIATANQGSEATYESGFVIDKFPISRPNLTFSTLTVSNMSPEDSSIYLCSVEVGGFGYTFGSGTRLTVV.

The chain recombines TRBV9 with TRBJ1-2; D uncertain. Germline assignment: CDR1 SGDLS and CDR2 YYNGEE. The germline V and J ends were trimmed by 3 bases and 4 bases, with 10 bases remaining between them. This CDR3 has 13 residues. The CDR3 loop reads CASSDTAFYGYTF. CDR3 DNA sequence: TGTGCCAGCAGCGACACGGCTTTCTATGGCTACACCTTC.

The V gene is TRBV4-1, the J gene TRBJ2-1; D possibly matches TRBD1 or TRBD2 (5 bases each). The germline gives CDR1 MGHRA, CDR2 YSYEKL. The CDR3 contains 15 residues. V was trimmed by 4 bases and J by 2 bases, leaving 12 bases between them. In DNA form, the CDR3 reads TGCGCCAGCAGCCTTTTGAGGGGACCCTACAATGAGCAGTTCTTC. This codes for CASSLLRGPYNEQFF.

The chain employs TRBV12-3 or TRBV12-4 and TRBJ1-2; 8 bases are shared with TRBD1. The junction had 1 base not matched to a gene; V was cut back by 4 bases and J by 6 bases. CDR3 length: 12 residues. The CDR3 reads CASSWTGNGYTF. CDR3 in DNA: TGTGCCAGCAGTTGGACAGGGAATGGCTACACCTTC.

This chain connects TRBV5-5 to TRBJ2-3; perhaps TRBD2 as D (6 bases). CDR1 is SGHKS, CDR2 YYEKEE, per germline (reference sequence). The ends were cut back, 2 bases at V and 1 base at J, with 8 bases in the middle. The CDR3 length is 14 residues. The CDR3 nucleotides read TGTGCCAGCAGCTTCTCGGGGGGCACAGATACGCAGTATTTT. This sequence encodes CASSFSGGTDTQYF.

The chain couples TRBV4-2 to TRBJ1-1; maybe TRBD1 (5 bases). V was pared by 0 bases and J by 1 base, with 9 bases between. The CDR3 is made up of 15 amino acids. Germline V gene data show CDR1 as LGHNA and CDR2 as YNFKEQ. CDR3 region: CASSQDPDRNTEAFF. The CDR3 region has the DNA TGTGCCAGCAGCCAAGACCCCGACAGGAACACTGAAGCTTTCTTT.

This clone was seen once. The V call is TRBV5-1, the J call TRBJ2-1; D is possibly TRBD2 (6 bases). The V and J ends lost 4 bases and 3 bases respectively, with 8 bases between them. CDR1 SGHRS and CDR2 YFSETQ come from the germline V gene. This CDR3 contains 13 residues. The DNA for the CDR3 is TGCGCCAGCAGCCAGACTAGCTACAATGAGCAGTTCTTC. Amino acid sequence: CASSQTSYNEQFF.

This chain links TRBV6-5 with TRBJ2-7; D uncertain. Germline V gene data show CDR1 as MNHEY and CDR2 as SVGAGI. The V gene lost 6 bases and the J gene lost 2 bases, with 11 bases spanning the gap. CDR3 length: 13 amino acids. The CDR3, as DNA: TGTGCCAGCAGGAAGACGGTTACCTACGAGCAGTACTTC. Residues: CASRKTVTYEQYF.

The J gene is TRBJ2-7, the V gene TRBV27, with D perhaps matching TRBD2 (6 bases). CDR1 and CDR2 (germline): MNHEY, SMNVEV (reference sequence). V lost 5 bases and J lost 4, with 15 bases in between. This CDR3 contains 14 residues. CDR3 in amino acids: CASSPGLSGYEQYF. The CDR3 coding sequence is TGTGCCAGCAGTCCAGGACTAAGCGGATACGAGCAGTACTTC.

The chain links TRBV2 to TRBJ2-5, with D perhaps TRBD2 (6 bases). Germline CDR1 is SNHLY and CDR2 is FYNNEI. The CDR3 totals 14 residues. Between the trimmed V and J ends, which lost 1 base and 5 bases, there was a span of 11 bases. DNA for the CDR3: TGTGCCAGCAGTGAAGGTCAGGGAGGCGAGACCCAGTACTTC. Translated, it gives CASSEGQGGETQYF. Full variable domain (outside the CDR3, taken from reference TRBV2 and TRBJ2-5): EPEVTQTPSHQVTQMGQEVILRCVPISNHLYFYWYRQILGQKVEFLVSFYNNEISEKSEIFDDQFSVERPDGSNFTLKIRSTKLEDSAMYFCASSEGQGGETQYFGPGTRLLVL.